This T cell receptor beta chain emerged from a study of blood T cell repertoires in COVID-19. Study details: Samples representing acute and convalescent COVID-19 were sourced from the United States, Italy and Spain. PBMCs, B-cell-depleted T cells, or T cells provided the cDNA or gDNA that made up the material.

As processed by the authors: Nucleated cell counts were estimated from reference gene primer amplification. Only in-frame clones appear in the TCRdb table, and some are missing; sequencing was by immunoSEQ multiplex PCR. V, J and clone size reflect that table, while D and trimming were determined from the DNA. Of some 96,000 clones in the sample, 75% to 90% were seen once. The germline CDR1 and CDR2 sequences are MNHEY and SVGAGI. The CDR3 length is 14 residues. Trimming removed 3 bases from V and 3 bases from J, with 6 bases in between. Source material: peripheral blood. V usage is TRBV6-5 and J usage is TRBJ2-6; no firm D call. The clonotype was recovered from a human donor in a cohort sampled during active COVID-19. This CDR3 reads CASSYSRGANVLTF. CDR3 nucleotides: TGTGCCAGCAGTTATTCGCGTGGGGCCAACGTCCTGACTTTC.